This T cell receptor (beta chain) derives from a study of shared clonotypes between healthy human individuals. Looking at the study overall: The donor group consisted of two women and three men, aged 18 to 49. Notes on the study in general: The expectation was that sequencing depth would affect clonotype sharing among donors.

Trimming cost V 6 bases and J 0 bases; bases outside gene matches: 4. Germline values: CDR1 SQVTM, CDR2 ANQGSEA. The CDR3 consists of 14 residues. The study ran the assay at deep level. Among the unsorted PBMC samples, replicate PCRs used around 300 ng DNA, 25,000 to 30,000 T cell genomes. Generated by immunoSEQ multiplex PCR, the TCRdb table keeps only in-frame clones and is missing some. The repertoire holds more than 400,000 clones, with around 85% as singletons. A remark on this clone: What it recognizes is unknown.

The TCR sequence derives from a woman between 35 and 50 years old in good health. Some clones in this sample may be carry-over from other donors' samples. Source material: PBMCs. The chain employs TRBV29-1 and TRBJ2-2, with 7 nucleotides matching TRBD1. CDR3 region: CSVAGTANTGELFF. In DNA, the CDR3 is TGCAGCGTAGCCGGGACAGCGAACACCGGGGAGCTGTTTTTT.